The clone carrying this T cell receptor beta chain was picked up a small number of times. The data stem from a study of shared T cell receptors in the human thymus. Repertoires were generated with immunoSEQ multiplex PCR, while TCRdb's copy carries only in-frame clones and drops some. The sample has about 730,000 clones; approximately 83% are singletons. The CDR3 runs to 15 residues. The V gene's germline CDR1 is LNHDA and CDR2 SQIVND (reference sequence). The V gene lost 5 bases and the J gene lost 9 bases, with 20 bases spanning the gap. This sample was shared with a second study, whose subject was human thymus T cells. This second study says: What appeared biased in thymic and blood repertoires was the usage of V and J genes. Related research described thymic repertoires that were highly overlapping among unrelated individuals.

Material: thymocytes. The genes are TRBV19 and TRBJ1-5, with D perhaps TRBD1 (6 bases). This receptor was identified in a girl under three years old with a congenital heart defect. The CDR3 is CASSSTGTPQGPQHF. CDR3 bases: TGTGCCAGTAGTTCGACCGGGACACCCCAGGGGCCCCAGCATTTT.